This TCR beta chain stems from a study of blood T cell repertoires in COVID-19. The protocol was immunoSEQ multiplex PCR, while the TCRdb copy is restricted to in-frame clones and leaves out a portion. The sample shows hundreds of thousands of clones, 85% of them seen only once. V was trimmed by 0 bases and J by 4 bases, leaving 11 bases between them. Per the germline V gene, CDR1 is SGDLS and CDR2 is YYNGEE. The CDR3 is 15 residues long. The TCR comes from a woman in her 50s who had recovered from COVID-19. The chain joins TRBV9 to TRBJ1-3; no clear D. What was sequenced was PBMCs or T cells enriched from blood (not recorded which). CDR3 sequence reads: CASSVGAGAGNTIYF. CDR3 nucleotide sequence: TGTGCCAGCAGCGTAGGTGCGGGAGCAGGAAACACCATATATTTT.